This T cell receptor beta chain was recorded in a study of blood T cell repertoires in COVID-19. Across the whole study: The study drew acute and convalescent COVID-19 samples from the United States, Italy and Spain. The analysed material was cDNA or gDNA that came from T cells, B-cell-depleted T cells, or PBMCs.

V lost 6 bases and J lost 4; bases outside the gene matches: 12. Per germline, CDR1 LNHDA and CDR2 SQIVND (reference sequence). The CDR3 contains 16 residues. The authors' processing: Amplification with reference gene primers provided the estimates of nucleated cell counts. Clones were read by immunoSEQ multiplex PCR, and TCRdb kept only the in-frame ones, dropping some. V and J calls and clone size are as listed in that table; D and trimming were resolved from the DNA. The data show 52,000 or so clones, with around four fifths seen just once and roughly 2.7% held by the top ten. This chain uses TRBV19 with TRBJ1-1, with 9 bases fitting TRBD1. The clonotype originates from a man aged 50 to 59 with acute or convalescent COVID-19. Sequencing was performed on peripheral blood. The CDR3 region is CASSLAPGQGGTEAFF. As DNA, the CDR3 is TGTGCCAGTAGCCTAGCCCCGGGACAGGGCGGCACTGAAGCTTTCTTT. The full variable domain, with the rest looked up from reference TRBV19 and TRBJ1-1, is DGGITQSPKYLFRKEGQNVTLSCEQNLNHDAMYWYRQDPGQGLRLIYYSQIVNDFQKGDIAEGYSVSREKKESFPLTVTSAQKNPTAFYLCASSLAPGQGGTEAFFGQGTRLTVV.